These 4 T cell receptor beta chains were sequenced from one sample in a study of cytomegalovirus exposure and HLA in healthy donors. The PCR used 60 Vbeta and 13 Jbeta primers. Clones were sequenced by immunoSEQ multiplex PCR, and TCRdb holds only the in-frame ones, with some missing. This table has about 62,000 clones, more than 70% appearing once. The sequencing input was PBMCs. The receptor set was obtained from a young man in good health and CMV-seronegative.

The chain combines TRBV27 with TRBJ1-1; D possibly corresponds to TRBD1 (6 bases). Per germline, CDR1 MNHEY and CDR2 SMNVEV (reference sequence). The V end lost 8 bases, the J end lost 1 base, and 17 bases lay between the germline ends. The CDR3 runs to 15 residues. Here the CDR3 reads CASAGQPYKNTEAFF. The CDR3 DNA follows: TGTGCCAGCGCCGGACAGCCCTACAAGAACACTGAAGCTTTCTTT.

V usage is TRBV27 and J usage is TRBJ2-5, with a tentative D call TRBD1 (5 bases). Trimming removed 3 bases from V and 5 bases from J, with 10 bases in between. The CDR3 spans 13 residues. From germline, CDR1 is MNHEY and CDR2 SMNVEV (reference sequence). The CDR3 DNA reads as TGTGCCAGCAGTTTTTGGGCAGGGGAGACCCAGTACTTC. This codes for CASSFWAGETQYF.

V is TRBV28 and J is TRBJ1-2; 7 bases map to TRBD1. The CDR3 is 14 residues long. Germline CDR1 MDHEN, CDR2 SYDVKM. V lost 6 bases to trimming and J lost 7 bases; unmatched junction nucleotides: 11. The CDR3 DNA is TGTGCCAGCAGCTTGACAGGGTCGGGCACTGGCTACACCTTC. Its translation: CASSLTGSGTGYTF.

This chain links TRBV5-4 with TRBJ2-1, with TRBD1 matching 7 bases. The CDR3 spans 15 residues. Germline-derived CDR1 and CDR2 are SGHNT and YYREEE (reference sequence). The trim removed 0 bases at V and 5 bases at J, leaving 5 bases unmatched. CDR3 in DNA: TGTGCCAGCAGCTTGGTGGGGGACAGCAACAATGAGCAGTTCTTC. It translates to CASSLVGDSNNEQFF. Together with reference TRBV5-4 and TRBJ2-1, the CDR3 gives the full variable domain: ETGVTQSPTHLIKTRGQQVTLRCSSQSGHNTVSWYQQALGQGPQFIFQYYREEENGRGNFPPRFSGLQFPNYSSELNVNALELDDSALYLCASSLVGDSNNEQFFGPGTRLTVL.